The T cell receptor (beta chain) described here comes from a study of shared clonotypes between healthy human individuals. The run depth of the assay was deep. The table came from immunoSEQ multiplex PCR; TCRdb's copy has only in-frame clones and leaves some out. The sample gives millions of clones, about 95% of which show up once; about 1.1% is in the top ten. Positive CCR7 selection of CD45RO-negative cells yielded the naive CD8 cells, and terminally differentiated effector memory CD45RA+ cells were excluded. The length of the CDR3 is 12 residues. Trimming cost V 5 bases and J 0 bases, with 4 bases left between them. Germline V lookup: CDR1 SGHDN, CDR2 FVKESK.

The sequence was obtained from a young man in good health. The rearrangement links TRBV14 to TRBJ1-1, with unresolved D. Sequenced sample: naive CD8+ T cells sorted from blood. CDR3 sequence reads: CASSKLNTEAFF. The CDR3 nucleotides read TGTGCCAGCAGCAAGCTGAACACTGAAGCTTTCTTT.